What follows is one T cell receptor beta chain and its context. From germline, CDR1 is SQVTM and CDR2 ANQGSEA. The CDR3 has 14 residues. V shed 6 bases and J 0 bases; nucleotides not matched to a gene: 5. Sequencing used immunoSEQ multiplex PCR; TCRdb keeps in-frame clones, though not all of them. This table holds approximately 120,000 clones, approximately 90% found once. The data stem from a study of T cell responses to AZD1222 COVID-19 vaccine. The chain joins TRBV29-1 to TRBJ1-3; 7 bases align to TRBD1. The input for sequencing was peripheral blood, taken on day 0 of AZD1222 vaccination. The sequence derives from an adult in good health. The CDR3 bases are TGCAGCGTAGGGGACAGTTACTCTGGAAACACCATATATTTT. Amino acids: CSVGDSYSGNTIYF.